This TCR beta chain was sequenced in a study of T cell repertoires and HLA-DP antigens. Study overall: In vitro CD4+ alloreactivity was against HeLa-presented HLA-DP. Findings of the study overall: Against both alloantigens, CD137+ clonality was similar, about 0.39. Average cumulative frequency of previously undetected clones was 36.3% against one allele and less than 60% against the other. A non-physiological HeLa system presented antigen to total CD4+ responders.

This clone was recorded once. The antigen remains undetermined. Libraries were prepared by immunoSEQ multiplex PCR; TCRdb keeps only in-frame clonotypes and omits some of them. This sample has about 89,000 clones; around nine tenths occur once, and the top ten carry about 1.7%. V lost 4 bases and J lost 4; bases outside the gene matches: 3. The CDR3 contains 14 residues. Germline V gene sequence: CDR1 SGHTA, CDR2 FQGNSA. The origin of this receptor is a man in his fifties in good health and CMV-seronegative. The specimen sequenced was CD4+ T cells from PBMCs. The J gene is TRBJ2-7, the V gene TRBV7-2; 11 bases map to TRBD2. CDR3: CASSSGTSGYEQYF. As DNA, the CDR3 is TGTGCCAGCAGCTCGGGGACTAGCGGATACGAGCAGTACTTC.